This TCR beta chain stems from a study of patients and donors after allogeneic stem cell transplantation. TCRdb reprocessed the RT-PCR reads via MiXCR and lists one record per CDR3 protein. This sample has more than 850,000 distinct CDR3 sequences, with over 15% found just once. V shed 2 bases, J shed 3 bases, and the junction held 4 bases outside the gene matches. Germline CDR1 is MGHRA and CDR2 is YSYEKL. This CDR3 has 15 residues. This TCR was recovered from a human donor who was either an allogeneic HSCT recipient or a stem cell or donor lymphocyte infusion donor (not recorded which). It is not recorded whose cells these are; they may come from a transplant donor. V is TRBV4-1 and J is TRBJ2-1; TRBD2 matches at 7 bases. Sequencing input: blood, either unsorted or a sorted T cell fraction (not recorded which). The CDR3 region has the DNA TGCGCCAGCAGCCAATCCAGCGGGGACTACAATGAGCAGTTCTTC. This encodes CASSQSSGDYNEQFF.